The rows below give T cell receptor beta chains drawn from one sample of a study of cytomegalovirus exposure and HLA in healthy donors. The table came from immunoSEQ multiplex PCR; TCRdb's copy has only in-frame clones and leaves some out. The table has some 80,000 clones, about 79% seen once. Input material: PBMCs. These receptors were collected from a man aged 35 to 55 in good health and CMV-seronegative. The CDR3 runs from the conserved cysteine through the conserved F or W. D genes are given only for firm matches. Clone size is given for some rows only: seen once, a few or many times, or a class if the clone is expanded.

TRBJ2-7	TRBD2	.	TRBV2	14	TGTGCCAGCAGTATAAGACTAGCGGTGAACGAGCAGTACTTC	CASSIRLAVNEQYF
TRBJ2-5	TRBD2	.	TRBV11-3	13	TGTGCCAGCAGCCCGAGCGGGAGGGAGACCCAGTACTTC	CASSPSGRETQYF
TRBJ1-1	.	.	TRBV11-1	11	TGTGCCAGCAGCCTACACAGTGAAGCTTTCTTT	CASSLHSEAFF
TRBJ1-5	.	once	TRBV7-9	15	TGTGCCAGCACCCCAGAGGGAAGCAGCAATCAGCCCCAGCATTTT	CASTPEGSSNQPQHF
TRBJ1-1	.	.	TRBV4-2	14	TGTGCCAGCAGCCAAAAGGACAGGAACACTGAAGCTTTCTTT	CASSQKDRNTEAFF
TRBJ2-7	.	.	TRBV28	15	TGTGCCAGCAGTTCCCGTCTCCGGGGAGGTTACGAGCAGTACTTC	CASSSRLRGGYEQYF
TRBJ2-1	TRBD1	once	TRBV2	12	TGTGCCAGCGGGACAGACTACAATGAGCAGTTCTTC	CASGTDYNEQFF
TRBJ2-3	.	.	TRBV10-1	13	TGCGCCAGCAGTGAACTCGTGTCAGATACGCAGTATTTT	CASSELVSDTQYF
TRBJ2-5	.	few	TRBV9	15	TGTGCCAGCAGCGTAGAGCCAGGATTGCAAGAGACCCAGTACTTC	CASSVEPGLQETQYF
TRBJ2-7	TRBD1	.	TRBV5-1	15	TGCGCCAGCAGGCCGGACAGGGGTTCCACCTACGAGCAGTACTTC	CASRPDRGSTYEQYF
TRBJ2-6	TRBD1	.	TRBV5-1	19	TGCGCCAGCAGCTTACAGGGGGGAGTCGTCGGGACTGGGGCCAACGTCCTGACTTTC	CASSLQGGVVGTGANVLTF
TRBJ2-3	.	.	TRBV7-3	12	TGTGCCAGCAGGCCTGCTGGGGGGACGCAGTATTTT	CASRPAGGTQYF
TRBJ2-7	TRBD1	.	TRBV5-1	14	TGCGCCAGCAGCTCCGGGACAGTCTCCTACGAGCAGTACTTC	CASSSGTVSYEQYF
TRBJ2-1	TRBD2	.	TRBV29-1	15	TGCAGCGTTGAGTCGGGTAGCGGGAGTCACGATGAGCAGTTCTTC	CSVESGSGSHDEQFF
TRBJ1-4	.	.	TRBV7-9	11	TGTGCCAGCAGCTTTGGCGAAAAACTGTTTTTT	CASSFGEKLFF
TRBJ2-3	.	.	TRBV18	13	TGTGCCAGCTCACCTGGCCCAGGAGATACGCAGTATTTT	CASSPGPGDTQYF
TRBJ2-7	.	.	TRBV4-2	14	TGTGCCAGCAGCCAAGAGTGGACAAGCTACGAGCAGTACTTC	CASSQEWTSYEQYF
TRBJ2-1	TRBD1	once	TRBV27	17	TGTGCCAGCAGTCCATTGGACAGGGAGTTCTCCTACAATGAGCAGTTCTTC	CASSPLDREFSYNEQFF
TRBJ2-5	TRBD2	few	TRBV6-5	15	TGTGCCAGCAGTATAGCGGGGGGCAGGGCGGAGACCCAGTACTTC	CASSIAGGRAETQYF
TRBJ2-2	.	.	TRBV14	17	TGTGCCAGCAGCCAAGGCCTAACTAGTGCATTGGCCGGGGAGCTGTTTTTT	CASSQGLTSALAGELFF
TRBJ2-7	.	.	TRBV30	14	TGTGCCTGCAGAAACTCTGGGGGCTGGAACGAGCAGTACTTC	CACRNSGGWNEQYF
TRBJ1-2	.	.	TRBV29-1	11	TGCAGCGCTTCAGGGCCCTATGGCTACACCTTC	CSASGPYGYTF
TRBJ2-1	TRBD2	.	TRBV11-2	15	TGTGCCAGCAGCTTAGATCGGGCTAGCGGGAATGAGCAGTTCTTC	CASSLDRASGNEQFF
TRBJ2-5	.	.	TRBV5-1	14	TGCGCCAGCTCCCCCGCGGGCGGGCAAGAGACCCAGTACTTC	CASSPAGGQETQYF
TRBJ2-6	.	.	TRBV13	17	TGTGCCAGCAGCCCGACATTACGAGTTTCGGGGGCCAACGTCCTGACTTTC	CASSPTLRVSGANVLTF
TRBJ2-3	TRBD2	.	TRBV5-1	16	TGCGCCAGCAGCTGGAGGGGAGGGCTAGAAACAGATACGCAGTATTTT	CASSWRGGLETDTQYF
TRBJ2-5	TRBD2	.	TRBV28	15	TGTGCCAGCAGGAGACTAGCGGGACGCCAAGAGACCCAGTACTTC	CASRRLAGRQETQYF
TRBJ2-1	TRBD2	.	TRBV14	14	TGTGCCAGCAGCCAAGAACTAGCGGGAGATGAGCAGTTCTTC	CASSQELAGDEQFF
TRBJ2-3	.	.	TRBV2	15	TGTGCCAGCAGTCGACAGATTACTAGCACAGATACGCAGTATTTT	CASSRQITSTDTQYF
TRBJ2-1	.	.	TRBV5-4	14	TGTGCCAGCAGCTTGACAGGCCCGTACAATGAGCAGTTCTTC	CASSLTGPYNEQFF
TRBJ2-7	.	.	TRBV19	12	TGTGCCAGTAGTCGCAACACCTACGAGCAGTACTTC	CASSRNTYEQYF
TRBJ2-5	TRBD2	.	TRBV4-1	13	TGCGCCAGCAGCCACCGGGAGGGGGAGACCCAGTACTTC	CASSHREGETQYF
TRBJ2-7	.	.	TRBV28	14	TGTGCCAGCAGTTTATGGAACAGCTCCTACGAGCAGTACTTC	CASSLWNSSYEQYF
TRBJ1-2	TRBD1	.	TRBV2	13	TGTGCCAGCAGCGCGACAGGGCAATATGGCTACACCTTC	CASSATGQYGYTF
TRBJ2-1	.	.	TRBV7-2	12	TGTGCCAGCAGCCACTCCTACAATGAGCAGTTCTTC	CASSHSYNEQFF
TRBJ2-7	TRBD1	.	TRBV7-6	15	TGTGCCAGCAGCGTAAGACAGGGGGGCCTCTACGAGCAGTACTTC	CASSVRQGGLYEQYF
TRBJ1-2	TRBD1	.	TRBV5-1	13	TGCGCCAGCAGCCTGGACAGGTCGGGTGTCTACACCTTC	CASSLDRSGVYTF
TRBJ2-1	TRBD1	.	TRBV5-5	14	TGTGCCAGCAGCACGGGACAGGGTGCGGATGAGCAGTTCTTC	CASSTGQGADEQFF
TRBJ2-5	TRBD1	.	TRBV28	12	TGTGCCAGCAGTAGGGGGCCAGGGACCCAGTACTTC	CASSRGPGTQYF